Presented here are 2 T cell receptor beta chains from one specimen sequenced in a study of shared clonotypes between healthy human individuals. Using immunoSEQ multiplex PCR, the repertoire was profiled, and TCRdb retains in-frame clones only, with some absent. The data show under 850,000 clones, over 60% seen once. Sequenced sample: memory CD4+ T cells sorted from blood. The sample's subset: CD45RA-negative fraction. The source of these receptors is a woman in her 30s in good health.

The gene calls are TRBV10-3 and TRBJ1-1; the D is unclear. CDR1 is ENHRY, CDR2 SYGVKD, per germline. The V end lost 2 bases, the J end lost 5 bases, and 21 bases lay between the germline ends. The CDR3 spans 17 residues. CDR3 protein: CAISEAGWRGVRTEAFF. Written as DNA, the CDR3 is TGTGCCATCAGTGAGGCTGGATGGCGGGGAGTTCGGACTGAAGCTTTCTTT.

J is TRBJ2-5 and V is TRBV7-9; no clear D. CDR1 is SEHNR, CDR2 FQNEAQ, per germline (reference sequence). V was trimmed by 4 bases and J by 9 bases, leaving 9 bases between them. CDR3 length: 11 residues. The CDR3 is CASSSAGAQYF. CDR3 nucleotide sequence: TGTGCCAGCAGCTCGGCTGGGGCCCAGTACTTC.